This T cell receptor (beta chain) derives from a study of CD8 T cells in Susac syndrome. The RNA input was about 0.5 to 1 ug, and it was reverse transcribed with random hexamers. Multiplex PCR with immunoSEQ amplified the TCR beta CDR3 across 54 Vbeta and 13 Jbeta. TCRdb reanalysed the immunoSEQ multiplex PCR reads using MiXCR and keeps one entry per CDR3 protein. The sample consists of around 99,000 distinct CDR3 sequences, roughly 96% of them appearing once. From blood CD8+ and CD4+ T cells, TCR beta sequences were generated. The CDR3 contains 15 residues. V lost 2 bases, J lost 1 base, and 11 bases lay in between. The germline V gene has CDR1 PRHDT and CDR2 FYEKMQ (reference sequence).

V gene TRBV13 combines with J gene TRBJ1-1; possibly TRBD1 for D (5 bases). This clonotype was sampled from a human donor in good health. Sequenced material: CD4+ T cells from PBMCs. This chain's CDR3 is CASSLPGTANTEAFF. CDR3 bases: TGTGCCAGCAGCTTACCCGGGACGGCGAACACTGAAGCTTTCTTT. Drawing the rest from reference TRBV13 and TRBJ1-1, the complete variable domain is AAGVIQSPRHLIKEKRETATLKCYPIPRHDTVYWYQQGPGQDPQFLISFYEKMQSDKGSIPDRFSAQQFSDYHSELNMSSLELGDSALYFCASSLPGTANTEAFFGQGTRLTVV.